The present T cell receptor (beta chain) was sequenced within a study of blood T cell repertoires in COVID-19. Overall study context: Samples representing acute and convalescent COVID-19 were sourced from the United States, Italy and Spain.

This clone was counted between two and nine times. The CDR3 extends over 14 amino acids. The V end was cut by 7 bases, the J end by 0 bases, with 12 bases between. Germline CDR1 SGHKS, CDR2 YYEKEE (reference sequence). In the study's own analysis: Reference gene primers were amplified, and this amplification served to estimate nucleated cell counts. TCRdb's table, derived via immunoSEQ multiplex PCR, lists solely in-frame clones and lacks some. The V and J calls and clone size come from that table; D and trimming were worked out from the DNA. The profile shows 250,000 to 300,000 clones, approximately 89% of them singletons.

This receptor was obtained from a woman in her sixties or seventies with acute or convalescent COVID-19. The sample taken for sequencing was peripheral blood. The J gene is TRBJ2-3, the V gene TRBV5-5; the D gene is possibly TRBD2 (5 bases). The CDR3 DNA sequence: TGTGCCAGCTTTTGGACTTCTAGCACAGATACGCAGTATTTT. Translation gives CASFWTSSTDTQYF.